This T cell receptor (beta chain) comes out of a study of T cell repertoires in aging, cancer and after chemotherapy. Study in general: Six age groups, ranging from 30 or younger to 70 or older, included the donors.

A mixed TRB-A/B primer pool amplified rearranged TRB by multiplex touch-down PCR. TCRdb itself ran the multiplex PCR reads through MiXCR, one entry per CDR3 protein. The sample has some 10,000 distinct CDR3 sequences; about 31% are singletons. Turning to this clonotype: Its matching antigen is unknown.

Notes on the study in general: Across the chemotherapy interval, each cancer cohort showed higher median generation probability, suggesting thymic rebound. The repertoire data cannot show anything about immunological memory following chemotherapy. Age-matched healthy donors had significantly more diverse, less clonal blood TCR repertoires than untreated cancer patients.

Peripheral blood genomic DNA, not sorted cells or RNA, was the template. The source of this sequence is a human donor in good health. Input material: blood.

CDR3 sequence (DNA): TGTGCCAGCAGCTTAGAAATAGCGGGAGGTCCCGAGCAGTACTTC. It translates to CASSLEIAGGPEQYF. The chain employs TRBV7-2 and TRBJ2-7; 10 bases are shared with TRBD2. Per the germline V gene, CDR1 is SGHTA and CDR2 is FQGNSA. J gave up 6 bases and V 1 base, and 6 bases lay outside the gene matches. This CDR3 is 15 amino acids long.